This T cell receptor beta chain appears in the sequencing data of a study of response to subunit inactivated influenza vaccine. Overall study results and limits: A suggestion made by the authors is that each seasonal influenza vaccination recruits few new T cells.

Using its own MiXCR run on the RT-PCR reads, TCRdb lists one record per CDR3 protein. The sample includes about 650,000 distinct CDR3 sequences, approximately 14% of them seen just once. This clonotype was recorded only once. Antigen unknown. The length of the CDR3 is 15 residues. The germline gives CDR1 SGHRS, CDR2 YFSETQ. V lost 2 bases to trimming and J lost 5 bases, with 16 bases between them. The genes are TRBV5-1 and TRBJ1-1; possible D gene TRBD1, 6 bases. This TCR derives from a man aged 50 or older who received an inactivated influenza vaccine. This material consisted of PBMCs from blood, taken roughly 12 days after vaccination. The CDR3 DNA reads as TGCGCCAGCAGCTTCACCAAGGCAGGGGAGACTGAAGCTTTCTTT. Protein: CASSFTKAGETEAFF.